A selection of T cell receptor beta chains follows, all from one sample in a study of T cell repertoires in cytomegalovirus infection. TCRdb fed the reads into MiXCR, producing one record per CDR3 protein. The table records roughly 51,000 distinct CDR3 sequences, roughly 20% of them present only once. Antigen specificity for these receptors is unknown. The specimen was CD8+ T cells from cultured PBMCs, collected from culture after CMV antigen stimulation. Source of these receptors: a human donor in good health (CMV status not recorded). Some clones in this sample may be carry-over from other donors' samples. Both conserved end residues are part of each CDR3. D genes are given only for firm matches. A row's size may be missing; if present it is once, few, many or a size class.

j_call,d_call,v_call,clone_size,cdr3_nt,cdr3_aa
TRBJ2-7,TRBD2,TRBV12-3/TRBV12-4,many,TGTGCCAGCAGTGGCCCTGGACTAGCGCTCGGCGAGCAGTACTTC,CASSGPGLALGEQYF
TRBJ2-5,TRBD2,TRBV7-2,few,TGTGCCAGCAGCTTTACTAGCGGGAGCGCGGAGACCCAGTACTTC,CASSFTSGSAETQYF
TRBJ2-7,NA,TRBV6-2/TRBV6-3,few,TGTGCCAGCAGTTACTCCGGGACCCTGAGAGAGCAGTACTTC,CASSYSGTLREQYF
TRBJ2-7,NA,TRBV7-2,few,TGTGCCAGCAGCCCTTCCGGGGTGACCCTACTCTACGAGCAGTACTTC,CASSPSGVTLLYEQYF
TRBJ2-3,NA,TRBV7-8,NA,TGTGCCAGCAGCTTAGGGGCAGTCGGGATCGTGCCAGATACGCAGTATTTT,CASSLGAVGIVPDTQYF
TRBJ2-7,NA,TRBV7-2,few,TGTGCCAGCAGCCCCCTCCGTGCCAGGAGGAACTACGAGCAGTACTTC,CASSPLRARRNYEQYF
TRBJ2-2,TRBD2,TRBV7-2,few,TGTGCCAGCAGCCCCGTGGAGCGGGGGGGTGGCGGGGAGCTGTTTTTT,CASSPVERGGGGELFF
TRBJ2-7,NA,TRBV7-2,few,TGTGCCAGCAGCTTGGGGGTTGCTTCCTACGAGCAGTACTTC,CASSLGVASYEQYF
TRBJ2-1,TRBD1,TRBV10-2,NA,TGCGCCAGCAGTAGACAGGGGTTCAATAATGAGCAGTTCTTC,CASSRQGFNNEQFF
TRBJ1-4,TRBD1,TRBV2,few,TGTGCCAGCACCCTCGACAGGGCGACTAATGAAAAACTGTTTTTT,CASTLDRATNEKLFF
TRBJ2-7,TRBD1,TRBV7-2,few,TGTGCCAGCAGCGGGGACAGTAACGGGCAGTACTTC,CASSGDSNGQYF
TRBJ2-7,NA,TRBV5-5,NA,TGTGCCAGCAGCTTGACATGGACCTACGAGCAGTACTTC,CASSLTWTYEQYF
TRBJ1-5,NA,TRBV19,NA,TGTGCCAGTAAAATGACCGCTAGCCTCAGCAATCAGCCCCAGCATTTT,CASKMTASLSNQPQHF
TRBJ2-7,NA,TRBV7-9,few,TGTGCCAGCAGCAAGGGGGGCGTCTCCTACGAGCAGTACTTC,CASSKGGVSYEQYF
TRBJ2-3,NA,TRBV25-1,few,TGTGCCAGCAGTGAGGGGTTTACGCAGTATTTT,CASSEGFTQYF
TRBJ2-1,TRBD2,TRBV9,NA,TGTGCCAGCAGCCCTCACCGGGGGGGAGGTAATGAGCAGTTCTTC,CASSPHRGGGNEQFF
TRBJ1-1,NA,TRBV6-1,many,TGTGCCAGCAGTGAAGCCGGTAGTATAGCTTTCTTT,CASSEAGSIAFF
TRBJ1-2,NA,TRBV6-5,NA,TGTGCCAGCAGTTATTTGCAGGTGGCAGGGGCCCATGGCTACACCTTC,CASSYLQVAGAHGYTF
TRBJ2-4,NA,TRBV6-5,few,TGTGCCAGCAGTGGAGGGCCGGAGTTTCACATTCAGTACTTC,CASSGGPEFHIQYF
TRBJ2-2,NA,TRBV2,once,TGTGCCAGCAGGGTTCACACCGGGGAGCTGTTTTTT,CASRVHTGELFF
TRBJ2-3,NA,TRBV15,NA,TGTGCCACCAGCAGAGATCGAGCAGATACGCAGTATTTT,CATSRDRADTQYF
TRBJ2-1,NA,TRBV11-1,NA,TGTGCCAGCAGCTTAGCGGGGGCTTACCCTGAGCAGTTCTTC,CASSLAGAYPEQFF
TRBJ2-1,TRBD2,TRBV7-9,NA,TGTGCCAGCAGCCATACTAGCGGCGAGCAGTTCTTC,CASSHTSGEQFF
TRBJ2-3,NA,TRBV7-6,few,TGTGCCAGCAGCTTAAGGGACAACACAGATACGCAGTATTTT,CASSLRDNTDTQYF
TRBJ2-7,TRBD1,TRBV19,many,TGTGCCAGTAGGGGGACAGGGATTGGGTCCTACGAGCAGTACTTC,CASRGTGIGSYEQYF
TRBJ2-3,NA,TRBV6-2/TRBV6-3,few,TGTGCCAGCAGCCGGTATGAGACCCAGGGTACGCAGTATTTT,CASSRYETQGTQYF
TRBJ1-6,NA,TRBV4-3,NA,TGCGCCAGCAGCCAAGTCGGACCGCAAGACTCCTATAATTCACCCCTCCACTTT,CASSQVGPQDSYNSPLHF
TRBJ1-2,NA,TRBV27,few,TGTGCCAGCAGTTTAGGGGGGACCTATGGCTACACCTTC,CASSLGGTYGYTF
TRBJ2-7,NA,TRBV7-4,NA,TGTGCCAGCAGCTTACCCATGAGCTCCTACGAGCAGTACTTC,CASSLPMSSYEQYF
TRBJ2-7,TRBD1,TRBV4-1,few,TGCGCCAGCAGCCAGCGACAGGGGACTCTACTCGAGCAGTACTTC,CASSQRQGTLLEQYF
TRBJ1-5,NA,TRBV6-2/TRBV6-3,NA,TGTGCCAGCAGTTTCATTAATAGCAATCAGCCCCAGCATTTT,CASSFINSNQPQHF
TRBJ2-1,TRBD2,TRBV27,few,TGTGCCAGCAGTCATGTTAGCGGGAGCAATGAGCAGTTCTTC,CASSHVSGSNEQFF
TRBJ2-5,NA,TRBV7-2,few,TGTGCCAGCAGCCCGCTGGGGACCACGATAATTTCGGAGACCCAGTACTTC,CASSPLGTTIISETQYF
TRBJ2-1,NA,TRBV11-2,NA,TGTGCCAGCAGCTTGGGGCTGGAGCGGCCTTACAATGAGCAGTTCTTC,CASSLGLERPYNEQFF
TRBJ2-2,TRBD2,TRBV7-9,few,TGTGCCACCAATGGACTAGCGGGTAACACCGGGGAGCTGTTTTTT,CATNGLAGNTGELFF
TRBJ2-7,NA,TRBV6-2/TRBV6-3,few,TGTGCCAGCAGTTACCCGGGGTCCTACGAGCAGTACTTC,CASSYPGSYEQYF
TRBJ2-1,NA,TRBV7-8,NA,TGTGCCAGCAGCCTAAAGGGTTCGAGCTCCTACAATGAGCAGTTCTTC,CASSLKGSSSYNEQFF
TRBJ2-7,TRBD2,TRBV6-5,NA,TGTGCCAGCAGTCCTGGACTAGCGGGCGAGCAGTACTTC,CASSPGLAGEQYF
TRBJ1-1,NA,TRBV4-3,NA,TGCGCCAGCAGCCAGGCATTTCCGGACACTGAAGCTTTCTTT,CASSQAFPDTEAFF
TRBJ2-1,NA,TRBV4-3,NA,TGCGCCAGCAGCCCTGGGAGTAACGCCTACAATGAGCAGTTCTTC,CASSPGSNAYNEQFF
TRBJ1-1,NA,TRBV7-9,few,TGTGCCAGCACCTCTCCCCGGGACACCGGCACTGAAGCTTTCTTT,CASTSPRDTGTEAFF
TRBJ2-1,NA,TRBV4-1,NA,TGCGCCAGCAGCCAACTCTCCTACAATGAGCAGTTCTTC,CASSQLSYNEQFF
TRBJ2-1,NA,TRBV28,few,TGTGCCAGCAGTTTTGGGGCCATCCCGACCTACTACAATGAGCAGTTCTTC,CASSFGAIPTYYNEQFF
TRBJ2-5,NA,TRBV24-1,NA,TGTGCCACCAGTTCCAGAAGTCCGGGTTCGGAGGAGACCCAGTACTTC,CATSSRSPGSEETQYF
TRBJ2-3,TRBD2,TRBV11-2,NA,TGTGCCAGCAGCAAGGGGACTAGCGGGAGCAGGAATACGCAGTATTTT,CASSKGTSGSRNTQYF
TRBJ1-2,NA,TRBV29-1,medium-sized,TGCAGCGTTGGATCGGGGGGGGATGGCTACACCTTC,CSVGSGGDGYTF
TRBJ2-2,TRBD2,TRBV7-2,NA,TGTGCCAGCAGCTGGGGACTAGCGGGAGATGGGGAGCTGTTTTTT,CASSWGLAGDGELFF
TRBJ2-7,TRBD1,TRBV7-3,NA,TGTGCCAGCAGCTTGAACAGGGGAGACGAGCAGTACTTC,CASSLNRGDEQYF
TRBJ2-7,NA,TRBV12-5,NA,TGTGCTAGCCAGGACCCTCATCACTACGAGCAGTACTTC,CASQDPHHYEQYF
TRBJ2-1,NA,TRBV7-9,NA,TGTGCCAGCGGCCACATCTTTTTC,CASGHIFF
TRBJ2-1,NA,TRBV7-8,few,TGTGCCAGCACCAAGCCCGGTAATTTCGATGAGCAGTTCTTC,CASTKPGNFDEQFF
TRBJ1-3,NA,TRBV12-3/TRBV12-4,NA,TGTGCCAGCAGTTCTTCTTCCTCGTGGCAGGGAAAAAACACCATATATTTT,CASSSSSSWQGKNTIYF
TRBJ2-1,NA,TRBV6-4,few,TGTGCCAGCAGTGACTCGGATGACCCCAATGAGCAGTTCTTC,CASSDSDDPNEQFF
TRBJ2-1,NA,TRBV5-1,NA,TGCGCCAGCACCTATGGGGCGGCGGTGGCCTACAATGAGCAGTTCTTC,CASTYGAAVAYNEQFF
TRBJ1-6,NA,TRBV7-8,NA,TGTGCCAGCAGCTTAGGGTGGGACACATGGAATTCACCCCTCCACTTT,CASSLGWDTWNSPLHF
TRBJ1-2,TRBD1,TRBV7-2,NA,TGTGCCAGCAGCCCGACAGGGAGCAACTATGGCTACACCTTC,CASSPTGSNYGYTF
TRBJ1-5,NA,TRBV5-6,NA,TGTGCCAGCAGCTTAAGCTCTCGAGAGCAGCCCCAGCATTTT,CASSLSSREQPQHF
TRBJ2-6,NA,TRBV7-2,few,TGTGCCAGCAGAACACACTCTGGGGCCAACGTCCTGACTTTC,CASRTHSGANVLTF
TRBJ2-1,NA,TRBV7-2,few,TGTGCCAGCAGCTTAGTAGGCTACAGCTCCTACAATGAGCAGTTCTTC,CASSLVGYSSYNEQFF